This T cell receptor (beta chain) was obtained from a study of human T cells and chemical hapten exposure. The CDR3 runs to 11 residues. Germline CDR1 reads MNHEY; CDR2 reads SMNVEV (reference sequence). Trimming took off 5 bases at V and 5 bases at J, with 6 bases between the two ends. Time point here: patch test 1, 2 weeks after DPC sensitization. The sample's treatment: therapeutic diphenylcyclopropenone sensitization with weekly scalp DPC. Notes on the study in general: Versus controls, expanded TCRs had significantly more large CDR3 similarity clusters.

TCRdb passed the RACE reads through MiXCR, listing each CDR3 protein once. The table records 80,000 to 100,000 distinct CDR3 sequences, roughly 7.1% of them present only once. This clonotype showed up many times. The antigen is undetermined. The sequencing here drew on whole blood, taken in connection with sensitization to the hapten diphenylcyclopropenone (DPC). The sequence was collected from a woman in her 30s with alopecia areata. Some clones in this sample may be carry-over from other donors' samples. V and J are TRBV27 and TRBJ1-1; D is ambiguous. In DNA form, the CDR3 reads TGTGCCAGCAGTGGTAGGACTGAAGCTTTCTTT. Translated, it gives CASSGRTEAFF.